The next 31 T cell receptor beta chains were all read from a single sample in a study of glioma-infiltrating T cells after dendritic cell vaccination. Method: immunoSEQ multiplex PCR; TCRdb's copy keeps in-frame clones and lacks some. The data hold 20,000 to 30,000 clones, with roughly 89% observed a single time. Described time point: after dendritic cell vaccination, including at tumor progression/relapse. The specimen was blood, collected after dendritic cell vaccination. The origin of the receptors is a human donor with glioblastoma.

The rearrangement uses TRBV19 and TRBJ2-3; D perhaps matches TRBD2 (5 bases). Trimming left V 10 bases short and J 2 bases short, with 19 bases between. Germline CDR1 is LNHDA and CDR2 is SQIVND (reference sequence). The CDR3 is made up of 15 amino acids. The CDR3 sequence is CATALAPAVTDTQYF. DNA of the CDR3: TGTGCCACCGCCCTAGCTCCGGCGGTCACAGATACGCAGTATTTT.

The chain combines TRBV2 with TRBJ2-3; 10 positions match TRBD2. V dropped 6 bases and J dropped 2; count of bases not matched to a gene: 8. The CDR3 has 16 residues. The germline V gene encodes CDR1 SNHLY and CDR2 FYNNEI. The CDR3 DNA follows: TGTGCCAGCAGCTTCCTAGCGGGGGCTTACACAGATACGCAGTATTTT. It is translated as CASSFLAGAYTDTQYF.

This clone has a single count. This sequence joins TRBV29-1 and TRBJ1-1; unclear D gene. The germline gives CDR1 SQVTM, CDR2 ANQGSEA. CDR3 size: 12 residues. V lost 6 bases, J lost 1 base, and 9 bases lay in between. CDR3 nucleotides: TGCAGCGTCAAGTCGGGGAACACTGAAGCTTTCTTT. Translating it yields CSVKSGNTEAFF. The whole variable domain, remainder taken from reference TRBV29-1 and TRBJ1-1, is SAVISQKPSRDICQRGTSLTIQCQVDSQVTMMFWYRQQPGQSLTLIATANQGSEATYESGFVIDKFPISRPNLTFSTLTVSNMSPEDSSIYLCSVKSGNTEAFFGQGTRLTVV.

This chain links TRBV5-4 with TRBJ1-1; no firm D call. CDR3 length: 11 amino acids. CDR1 is SGHNT and CDR2 is YYREEE in the germline V gene (reference sequence). With 0 bases removed from V and 11 bases from J, the gap between germline ends came to 8 bases. CDR3 sequence: CASSLDRDAFF. The DNA for the CDR3 is TGTGCCAGCAGCTTGGACAGAGACGCTTTCTTT.

V and J are TRBV7-8 and TRBJ1-3; D remains unclear. V lost 5 bases, J lost 3 bases, and 8 bases lay in between. The CDR3 has 13 amino acids. In germline, CDR1 is SGHVS, CDR2 FQNEAQ. CDR3 loop: CASSPPGGNTIYF. As DNA, the CDR3 is TGTGCCAGCAGCCCGCCGGGTGGAAACACCATATATTTT.

The chain uses TRBV11-3 and TRBJ2-2; 8 nucleotides line up with TRBD1. CDR1 is SGHNT and CDR2 is YENEEA in the germline V gene. J lost 3 bases, V lost 4 bases, and 4 bases had no gene match. The CDR3 is 15 residues long. This CDR3 reads CASSSGQGDTGELFF. Written as DNA, the CDR3 is TGTGCCAGCAGCTCCGGACAGGGAGACACCGGGGAGCTGTTTTTT.

V is TRBV9 and J is TRBJ2-1; 11 bases are a match to TRBD2. The CDR3 is 18 amino acids. CDR1 SGDLS and CDR2 YYNGEE come from the germline V gene. Trimming removed 0 bases from V and 4 bases from J; junction bases left unmatched: 9. CDR3 loop: CASSVGPSGTSGYNEQFF. The DNA of the CDR3 is TGTGCCAGCAGCGTAGGACCCTCCGGGACTAGCGGATACAATGAGCAGTTCTTC. Full variable domain (remainder filled in from reference TRBV9 and TRBJ2-1): DSGVTQTPKHLITATGQRVTLRCSPRSGDLSVYWYQQSLDQGLQFLIQYYNGEERAKGNILERFSAQQFPDLHSELNLSSLELGDSALYFCASSVGPSGTSGYNEQFFGPGTRLTVL.

The J gene is TRBJ2-5, the V gene TRBV19, with TRBD2 as a possible D gene (6 bases). The ends were cut back, 5 bases at V and 0 bases at J, with 13 bases in the middle. Germline V gene data show CDR1 as LNHDA and CDR2 as SQIVND (reference sequence). CDR3 length: 15 amino acids. The DNA for the CDR3 is TGTGCCAGTAGTTGGAGGGCCCTCGACCAAGAGACCCAGTACTTC. Its translation: CASSWRALDQETQYF.

The genes are TRBV19 and TRBJ1-2; 10 bases align to TRBD1. The V gene's germline CDR1 is LNHDA and CDR2 SQIVND (reference sequence). The V segment lost 6 bases and the J segment 3 bases; nucleotides outside the gene matches: 7. The CDR3 consists of 15 residues. The CDR3 spells CASRSATGGHYGYTF. In nucleotides, the CDR3 is TGTGCCAGTAGAAGCGCGACAGGGGGCCACTATGGCTACACCTTC.

The rearrangement links TRBV5-1 to TRBJ2-1; D remains unclear. Trimming stripped 0 bases from V and 0 bases from J, with 4 bases between. Per germline, CDR1 SGHRS and CDR2 YFSETQ. The CDR3 extends over 14 amino acids. In DNA form, the CDR3 reads TGCGCCAGCAGCTTGGGCGACTCCTACAATGAGCAGTTCTTC. As protein: CASSLGDSYNEQFF.

DNA for the CDR3: TGTGCCAGCAGCTCCGGGACAGCCACGGATACGCAGTATTTT. Its protein product is CASSSGTATDTQYF. The V gene is TRBV7-6, the J gene TRBJ2-3; TRBD1 matches at 7 bases. Germline V CDR1 and CDR2: SGHVS, FNYEAQ. The CDR3 runs 14 residues. Trimming took 4 bases from V and 6 from J; bases not matched to a gene: 7.

A few counts support this clone. This chain joins TRBV4-2 and TRBJ1-2, with 8 bases fitting TRBD1. The length of the CDR3 is 14 residues. CDR1 and CDR2 from the germline V gene are LGHNA and YNFKEQ. J was trimmed by 8 bases and V by 4 bases; bases with no gene match: 9. The CDR3 region is CASSPDRGDSGYTF. The CDR3 DNA sequence: TGTGCCAGCAGCCCCGACAGGGGCGACAGCGGCTACACCTTC.

The J gene is TRBJ2-4, the V gene TRBV19, with 7 bases fitting TRBD1. There are 14 residues in the CDR3. CDR1 is LNHDA and CDR2 is SQIVND in the germline V gene (reference sequence). Trimming cost V 3 bases and J 7 bases; bases outside gene matches: 6. The CDR3 protein is CASSISGQRNIQYF. The CDR3 DNA reads as TGTGCCAGTAGTATCTCGGGACAGAGGAACATTCAGTACTTC.

V is TRBV7-9 and J is TRBJ2-1; 7 bases agree with TRBD1. The V gene's germline CDR1 is SEHNR and CDR2 FQNEAQ (reference sequence). This CDR3 contains 15 residues. The junction had 10 bases not matched to a gene; V was cut back by 6 bases and J by 5 bases. DNA for the CDR3: TGTGCCAGCAGTGAGTTGGGGACAGTTAACAATGAGCAGTTCTTC. Its protein is CASSELGTVNNEQFF.

This clone was recorded once. This chain joins TRBV7-2 and TRBJ2-1; 7 positions agree with TRBD2. The germline gives CDR1 SGHTA, CDR2 FQGNSA. With V trimmed by 5 bases and J by 5 bases, 3 bases remained unmatched. This CDR3 region has 13 residues. The CDR3 DNA follows: TGTGCCAGCAGCCCTACTAGCGACAATGAGCAGTTCTTC. Translated, it gives CASSPTSDNEQFF.

This clone was found a few times. The chain combines TRBV7-9 with TRBJ1-6; tentatively, D is TRBD1 (6 bases). The CDR3 is 17 residues long. V was cut by 7 bases and J by 9 bases, with 25 bases left in between. Germline CDR1 is SEHNR and CDR2 is FQNEAQ (reference sequence). The CDR3 DNA is TGTGCCAGCAAAAGGACGGGGGGCGCGGATAAAGCTTCACCCCTCCACTTT. The encoded protein is CASKRTGGADKASPLHF.

The rearrangement uses TRBV2 and TRBJ2-7; TRBD2 is a possible D gene (5 bases). Germline CDR1 and CDR2: SNHLY and FYNNEI. The V gene lost 8 bases and the J gene lost 0 bases, with 14 bases spanning the gap. This CDR3 has 14 amino acids. The CDR3 here is CASRTGMSSYEQYF. The CDR3 coding sequence is TGTGCCAGCCGGACCGGGATGAGCTCCTACGAGCAGTACTTC.

The V and J genes are TRBV10-1 and TRBJ2-2; unclear D gene. Germline CDR1 and CDR2: WNHNN and SYGVQD (reference sequence). Trimming removed 5 bases from V and 8 bases from J, with 15 bases in between. The CDR3 covers 14 residues. In nucleotides, the CDR3 is TGCGCCAGCAGTCCGACCCGAGCGCGTGGGGAGCTGTTTTTT. It yields the protein CASSPTRARGELFF.

The chain employs TRBV5-6 and TRBJ2-5; TRBD2 matches at 12 bases. J gave up 5 bases and V 4 bases, and 9 bases lay outside the gene matches. Germline CDR1 and CDR2: SGHDT and YYEEEE. The CDR3 covers 16 residues. CDR3 in amino acids: CASSNAAGTSGETQYF. The CDR3 DNA follows: TGTGCCAGCAGCAACGCAGCCGGGACTAGCGGGGAGACCCAGTACTTC.

In this sample, this clone turned up once. The chain recombines TRBV6-1 with TRBJ2-1; perhaps TRBD1 as D (6 bases). The V end was cut by 9 bases, the J end by 3 bases, with 18 bases between. Looked up from germline, CDR1 is MNHNS and CDR2 is SASEGT. The CDR3 loop spans 15 amino acids. CDR3: CASKRGSQGYNEQFF. In DNA form, the CDR3 reads TGTGCCAGTAAGAGGGGGTCCCAGGGCTACAATGAGCAGTTCTTC.

The CDR3: CAWSVGLAGGDTQYF. In DNA, the CDR3 is TGTGCCTGGAGTGTTGGACTAGCGGGGGGAGATACGCAGTATTTT. V gene TRBV30 combines with J gene TRBJ2-3; 14 bases line up with TRBD2. The CDR3 runs 15 residues. Germline CDR1 and CDR2: GTSNPN and SVGIG (reference sequence). With V trimmed by 0 bases and J by 5 bases, 1 base remained unmatched.

V usage is TRBV18 and J usage is TRBJ1-1; D call uncertain. The V and J ends lost 1 base and 0 bases respectively, with 12 bases between them. Germline V gene data show CDR1 as KGHSH and CDR2 as LQKENI. The CDR3 has 16 amino acids. The CDR3 DNA sequence: TGTGCCAGCTCACCACGGGCAGATCCAATGAACACTGAAGCTTTCTTT. Translated, it gives CASSPRADPMNTEAFF.

The chain combines TRBV6-6 with TRBJ1-5; tentatively, D is TRBD1 (6 bases). Germline lookup yields CDR1 MNHNY and CDR2 SVGAGI (reference sequence). Trimming left V 6 bases short and J 3 bases short, with 15 bases between. The CDR3 is 15 residues long. CDR3 DNA: TGTGCCAGCAGCGACGGGGGGCCTAACAATCAGCCCCAGCATTTT. The encoded protein is CASSDGGPNNQPQHF.

This clone was counted once. The J gene is TRBJ1-1, the V gene TRBV11-2, with TRBD1 matching 8 bases. The CDR3 contains 15 residues. Germline values: CDR1 SGHAT, CDR2 FQNNGV. J lost 4 bases, V lost 5 bases, and 9 bases had no gene match. CDR3 DNA sequence: TGTGCCAGCAGCCCCCGGACAGGGCAGGGCACTGAAGCTTTCTTT. Amino acids: CASSPRTGQGTEAFF.

This clone was detected only a few times. The chain has TRBV5-6 and TRBJ2-7; tentatively, D is TRBD1 (6 bases). CDR1 and CDR2 (germline): SGHDT, YYEEEE. The CDR3 has 16 residues. V lost 0 bases, J lost 0 bases, and 13 bases lay in between. The CDR3 DNA is TGTGCCAGCAGCTTGGGGGGGCCTAGCAGCTCCTACGAGCAGTACTTC. Translating gives CASSLGGPSSSYEQYF.

The chain employs TRBV5-1 and TRBJ1-2, with 8 bases matching TRBD1. CDR1 is SGHRS, CDR2 YFSETQ, per germline. This CDR3 has 14 residues. J gave up 5 bases and V 4 bases, and 7 bases lay outside the gene matches. Here the CDR3 reads CASSKTGAGYGYTF. The CDR3 coding sequence is TGCGCCAGCAGCAAGACAGGGGCCGGGTATGGCTACACCTTC.

The gene calls are TRBV7-2 and TRBJ2-5; no clear D. The V and J ends lost 4 bases and 2 bases respectively, with 14 bases between them. The germline gives CDR1 SGHTA, CDR2 FQGNSA. The CDR3 extends over 15 amino acids. The CDR3 is CASSSNSNLQETQYF. The CDR3, as DNA: TGTGCCAGCAGCTCAAACTCAAATCTTCAAGAGACCCAGTACTTC.

This clone was observed once. The chain has TRBV6-6 and TRBJ2-2, with 8 positions matching TRBD1. V lost 0 bases, J lost 6 bases, and 6 bases stayed unmatched. Per germline, CDR1 MNHNY and CDR2 SVGAGI (reference sequence). The CDR3 runs to 16 residues. This chain's CDR3 is CASSYSDRGRAGELFF. DNA of the CDR3: TGTGCCAGCAGTTACTCCGACAGGGGAAGGGCCGGGGAGCTGTTTTTT.

The chain recombines TRBV6-1 with TRBJ2-7; D perhaps matches TRBD1 (6 bases). CDR1 MNHNS and CDR2 SASEGT come from the germline V gene. V was shortened by 6 bases and J by 0 bases, with 12 bases between the two germline ends. The CDR3 spans 14 residues. The CDR3 DNA sequence: TGTGCCAGCAGGGGGATGGACAGCTCCTACGAGCAGTACTTC. Encoded protein: CASRGMDSSYEQYF.

The chain recombines TRBV6-6 with TRBJ1-5; TRBD1 aligns across 8 bases. The length of the CDR3 is 15 residues. V dropped 6 bases and J dropped 7; count of bases not matched to a gene: 11. Germline CDR1 is MNHNY and CDR2 is SVGAGI (reference sequence). Here the CDR3 DNA reads TGTGCCAGCAGCCCGTTGGACAGGGACGGACAGCCCCAGCATTTT. Translating it yields CASSPLDRDGQPQHF.

The chain combines TRBV6-1 with TRBJ1-3, with D perhaps TRBD1 (5 bases). CDR1 and CDR2 (germline): MNHNS, SASEGT. The V gene lost 4 bases and the J gene lost 0 bases, with 10 bases spanning the gap. The CDR3 length is 15 residues. CDR3 residues: CASSALDNSGNTIYF. The DNA of the CDR3 is TGTGCCAGCAGTGCTTTGGACAACTCTGGAAACACCATATATTTT.